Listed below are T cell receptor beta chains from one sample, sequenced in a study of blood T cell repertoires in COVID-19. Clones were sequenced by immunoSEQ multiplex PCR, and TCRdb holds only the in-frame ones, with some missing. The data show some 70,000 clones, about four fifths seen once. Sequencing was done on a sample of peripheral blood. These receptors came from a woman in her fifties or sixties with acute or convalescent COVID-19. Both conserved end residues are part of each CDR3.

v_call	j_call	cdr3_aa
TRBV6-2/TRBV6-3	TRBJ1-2	CASSYIGQSYGYTF
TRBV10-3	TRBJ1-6	CAISPRTEDSPLHF
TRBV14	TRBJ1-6	CASSQDMAGASPLHF
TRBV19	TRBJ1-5	CASNDISNQPQHF
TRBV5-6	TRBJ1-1	CASSFGNTEAFF
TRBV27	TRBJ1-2	CASSLNRVGDGYTF
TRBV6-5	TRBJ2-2	CASRRTGRTAGELFF
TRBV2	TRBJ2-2	CASSDSIAGDIGELFF
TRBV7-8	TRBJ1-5	CASSLWTGAQPQHF
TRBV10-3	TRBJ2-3	CAIRKFGTGADTQYF
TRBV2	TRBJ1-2	CASEGDNGYTF
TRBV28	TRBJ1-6	CASARGVNSPLHF
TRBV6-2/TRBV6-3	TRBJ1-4	CASSVPGQGNEKLFF
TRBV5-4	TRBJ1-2	CASSRTGGAGGYTF
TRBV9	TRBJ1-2	CASSKRTANYGYTF
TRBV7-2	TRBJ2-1	CASSLGSLAGLKFF
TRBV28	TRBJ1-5	CASRGQDTQPQHF
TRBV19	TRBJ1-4	CASSIGWSEKLFF
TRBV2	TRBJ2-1	CASRDSYNEQFF
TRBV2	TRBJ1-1	CASRYSNTEAFF
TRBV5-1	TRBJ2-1	CASRGQASYNEQFF
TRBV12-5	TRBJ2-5	CASGLVLETQYF
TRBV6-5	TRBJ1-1	CASSSPQGRGNTEAFF
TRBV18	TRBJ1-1	CASSPSGGLNTEAFF
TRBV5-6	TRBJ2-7	CASSLGVREQYF
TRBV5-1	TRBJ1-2	CASSRDRDSGGYTF
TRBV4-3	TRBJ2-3	CASSQDLGGGTTDTQYF
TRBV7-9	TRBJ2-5	CASSLPLGAVEETQYF
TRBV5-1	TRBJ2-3	CASSPPGLTTDTQYF
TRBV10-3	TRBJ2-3	CAIMARGEGDTQYF
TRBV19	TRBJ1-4	CASSIAQGNEKLFF
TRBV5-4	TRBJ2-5	CAGGQGAHVGETQYF
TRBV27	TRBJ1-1	CASSTRQVLGWMDGAFF
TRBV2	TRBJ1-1	CASTEGVNTEAFF
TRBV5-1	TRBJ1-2	CASTLQGPSNYGYTF
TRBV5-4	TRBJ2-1	CASSSAPLAGGSYNEQFF
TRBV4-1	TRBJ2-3	CASSRRTGDADTQYF
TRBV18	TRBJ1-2	CASSPDREVYGYTF
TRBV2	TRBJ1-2	CASSEDFTNYGYTF
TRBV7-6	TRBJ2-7	CASSSTDRVRDEQYF
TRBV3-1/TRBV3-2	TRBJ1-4	CASSRPLEKLFF
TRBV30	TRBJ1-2	CAWSWEGEWDYGYTF
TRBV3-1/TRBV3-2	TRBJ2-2	CASSQWGVRKDGELFF
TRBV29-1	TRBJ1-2	CSVITGANGYTF
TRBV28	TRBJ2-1	CASTPLAGTGTSGGPQSSYNEQFF
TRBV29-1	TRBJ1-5	CSVVQGADNQPQHF
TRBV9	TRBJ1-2	CASSVVPGSHYGYTF
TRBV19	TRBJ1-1	CASSNPIGGGHTEAFF
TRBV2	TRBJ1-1	CASSGQPTMNTEAFF
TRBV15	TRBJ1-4	CATSRGQGEKLFF
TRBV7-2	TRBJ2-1	CASSPAGGHNEQFF
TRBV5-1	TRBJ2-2	CASSLRGSGELFF
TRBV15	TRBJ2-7	CATSRDLAGGIIYEQYF
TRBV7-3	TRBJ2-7	CASSRQGDREQYF
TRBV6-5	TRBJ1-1	CASSYPGQGIAEAFF
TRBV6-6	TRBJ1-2	CASIQSRTEAGGYTF
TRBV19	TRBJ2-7	CASSTRDTTYEQYF
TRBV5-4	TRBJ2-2	CASSLTGTGSGELFF
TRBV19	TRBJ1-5	CASSLIDREVNQPQHF
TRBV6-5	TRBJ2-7	CASRLTGSSYEQYF